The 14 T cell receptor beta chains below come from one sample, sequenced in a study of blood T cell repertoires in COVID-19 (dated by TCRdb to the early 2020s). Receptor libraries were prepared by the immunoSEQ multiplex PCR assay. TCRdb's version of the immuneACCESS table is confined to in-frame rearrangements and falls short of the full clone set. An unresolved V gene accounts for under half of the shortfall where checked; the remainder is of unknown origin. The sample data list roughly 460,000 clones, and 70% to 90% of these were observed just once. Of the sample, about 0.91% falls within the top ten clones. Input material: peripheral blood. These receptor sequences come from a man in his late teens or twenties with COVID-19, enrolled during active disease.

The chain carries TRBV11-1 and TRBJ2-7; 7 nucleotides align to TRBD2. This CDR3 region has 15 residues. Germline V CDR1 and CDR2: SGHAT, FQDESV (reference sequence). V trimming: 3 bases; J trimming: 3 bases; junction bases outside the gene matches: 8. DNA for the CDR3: TGTGCCAGCAGCTTCTTCGAGAGCGGGAACTACGAGCAGTACTTC. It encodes CASSFFESGNYEQYF.

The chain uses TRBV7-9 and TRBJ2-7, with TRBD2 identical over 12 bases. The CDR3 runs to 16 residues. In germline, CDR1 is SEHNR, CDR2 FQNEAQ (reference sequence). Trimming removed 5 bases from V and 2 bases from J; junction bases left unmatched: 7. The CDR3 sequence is CASSLRTSGKAYEQYF. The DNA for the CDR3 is TGTGCCAGCAGCCTCCGGACTAGCGGGAAGGCCTACGAGCAGTACTTC.

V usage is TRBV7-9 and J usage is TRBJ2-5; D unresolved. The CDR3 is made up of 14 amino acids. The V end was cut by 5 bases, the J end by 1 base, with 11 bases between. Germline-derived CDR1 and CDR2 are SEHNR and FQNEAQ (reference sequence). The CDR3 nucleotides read TGTGCCAGCAGCGTATCCTCGGTCCAAGAGACCCAGTACTTC. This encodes CASSVSSVQETQYF.

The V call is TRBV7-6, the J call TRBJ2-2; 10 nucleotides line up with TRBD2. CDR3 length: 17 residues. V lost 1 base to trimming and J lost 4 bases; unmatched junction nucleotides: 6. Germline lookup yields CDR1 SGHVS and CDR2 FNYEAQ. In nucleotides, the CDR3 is TGTGCCAGCAGCTTAGTTCTAGCGGGAGATATCACCGGGGAGCTGTTTTTT. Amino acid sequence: CASSLVLAGDITGELFF.

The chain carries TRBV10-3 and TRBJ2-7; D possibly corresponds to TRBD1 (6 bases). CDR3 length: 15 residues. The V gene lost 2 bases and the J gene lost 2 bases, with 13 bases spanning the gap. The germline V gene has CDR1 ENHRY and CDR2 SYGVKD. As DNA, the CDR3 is TGTGCCATCAGTGAGGAAGGACAGTCAACCTACGAGCAGTACTTC. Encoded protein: CAISEEGQSTYEQYF.

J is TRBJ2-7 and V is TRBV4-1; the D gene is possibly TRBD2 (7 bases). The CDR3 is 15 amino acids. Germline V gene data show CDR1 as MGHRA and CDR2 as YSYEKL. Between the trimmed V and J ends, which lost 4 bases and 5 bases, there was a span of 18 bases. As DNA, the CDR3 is TGCGCCAGCAGCCCCCCCCCGGGGGGCCCCAACGAGCAGTACTTC. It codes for CASSPPPGGPNEQYF.

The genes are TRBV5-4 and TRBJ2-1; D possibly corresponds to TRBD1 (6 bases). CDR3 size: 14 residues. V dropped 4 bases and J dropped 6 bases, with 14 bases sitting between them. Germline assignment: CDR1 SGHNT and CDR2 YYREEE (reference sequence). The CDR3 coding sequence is TGTGCCAGCAGCAACGACAGGCTTCCCAATGAGCAGTTCTTC. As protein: CASSNDRLPNEQFF.

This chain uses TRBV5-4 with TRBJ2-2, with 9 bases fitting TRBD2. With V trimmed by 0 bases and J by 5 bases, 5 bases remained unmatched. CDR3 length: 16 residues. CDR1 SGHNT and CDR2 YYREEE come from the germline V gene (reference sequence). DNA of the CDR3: TGTGCCAGCAGCTTGGAGCTAGCGGGACCTACCGGGGAGCTGTTTTTT. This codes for CASSLELAGPTGELFF.

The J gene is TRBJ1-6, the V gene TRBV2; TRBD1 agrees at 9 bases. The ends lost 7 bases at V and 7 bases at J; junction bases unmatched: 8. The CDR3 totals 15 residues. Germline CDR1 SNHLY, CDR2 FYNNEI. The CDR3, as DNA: TGTGCCAGCAAAACAGGGGGCACTGAGAATTCACCCCTCCACTTT. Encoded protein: CASKTGGTENSPLHF.

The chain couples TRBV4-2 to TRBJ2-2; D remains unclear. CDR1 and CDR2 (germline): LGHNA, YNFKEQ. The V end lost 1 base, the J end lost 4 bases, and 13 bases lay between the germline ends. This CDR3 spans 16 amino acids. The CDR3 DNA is TGTGCCAGCAGCCAAGTTGTCTCGGTCCTCACCGGGGAGCTGTTTTTT. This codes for CASSQVVSVLTGELFF.

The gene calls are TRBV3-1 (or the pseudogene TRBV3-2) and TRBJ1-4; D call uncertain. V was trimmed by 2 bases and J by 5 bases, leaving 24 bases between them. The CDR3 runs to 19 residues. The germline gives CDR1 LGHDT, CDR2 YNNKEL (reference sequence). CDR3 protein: CASSQFPAQRPTSNEKLFF. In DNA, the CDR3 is TGTGCCAGCAGCCAATTCCCCGCACAGCGGCCAACCAGCAATGAAAAACTGTTTTTT.

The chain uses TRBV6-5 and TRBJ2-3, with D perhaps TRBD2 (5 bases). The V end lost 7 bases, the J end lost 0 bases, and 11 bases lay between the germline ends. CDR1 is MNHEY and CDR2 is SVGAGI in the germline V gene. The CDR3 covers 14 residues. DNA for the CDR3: TGTGCCAGCATGGCGGGTCGTAGCACAGATACGCAGTATTTT. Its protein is CASMAGRSTDTQYF.

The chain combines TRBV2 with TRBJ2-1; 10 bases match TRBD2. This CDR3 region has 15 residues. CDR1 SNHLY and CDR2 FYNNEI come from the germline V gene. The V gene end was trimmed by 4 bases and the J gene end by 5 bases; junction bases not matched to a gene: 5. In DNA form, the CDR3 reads TGTGCCAGCAGTGTTAGCGGGGGGCCCCACAATGAGCAGTTCTTC. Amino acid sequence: CASSVSGGPHNEQFF.

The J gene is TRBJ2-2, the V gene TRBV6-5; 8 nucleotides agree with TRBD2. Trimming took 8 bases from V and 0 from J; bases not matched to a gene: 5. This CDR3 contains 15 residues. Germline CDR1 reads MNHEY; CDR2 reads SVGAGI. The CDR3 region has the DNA TGTGCCAGCTGCACGGGGGGGGCGAACACCGGGGAGCTGTTTTTT. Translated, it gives CASCTGGANTGELFF.